This T cell receptor beta chain was captured in a study of blood T cell repertoires in COVID-19. Study background: Acute-phase and convalescent COVID-19 samples originated in the United States, Italy and Spain.

Produced via immunoSEQ multiplex PCR; TCRdb's table is partial and in-frame only. The sample shows approximately 220,000 clones, about 85% of them seen only once. Sequenced material: PBMCs or T cells enriched from blood (not recorded which). The receptor's source is a man between 35 and 55 years old who had recovered from COVID-19.

CDR3 protein: CASSLDRVADTQYF. The CDR3 bases are TGTGCCAGCAGCTTAGATCGAGTTGCAGATACGCAGTATTTT. V gene TRBV11-2 combines with J gene TRBJ2-3; no clear D. Germline V gives CDR1 SGHAT, CDR2 FQNNGV. The CDR3 runs 14 residues. V lost 0 bases, J lost 4 bases, and 8 bases lay in between.